A single sample is the source of the 3 T cell receptor beta chains below, sequenced in a study of identical twins. TCRdb re-called the 5' RACE reads through MiXCR, storing one row per CDR3 protein. The sample yields some 690,000 distinct CDR3 sequences, about 20% seen once. The same data also went into a second study, on T cells expressing NK-cell markers.

The sequencing input was PBMCs. The receptors derive from a woman aged 18-29 years in good health.

The chain carries TRBV20-1 and TRBJ2-7; tentative D call: TRBD2 (6 bases). The CDR3 loop spans 11 amino acids. Trimming cost V 5 bases and J 3 bases, with 8 bases left between them. In germline, CDR1 is DFQATT, CDR2 SNEGSKA (reference sequence). The CDR3 bases are TGCAGTGCTCACGGGGGCTACGAGCAGTACTTC. As protein: CSAHGGYEQYF.

This chain joins TRBV20-1 and TRBJ2-2; 10 bases line up with TRBD1. Germline V gives CDR1 DFQATT, CDR2 SNEGSKA (reference sequence). J lost 5 bases, V lost 6 bases, and 9 bases had no gene match. This CDR3 region has 15 residues. DNA of the CDR3: TGCAGTGCCACACGATGGGGACAGGGGACCGGGGAGCTGTTTTTT. Protein: CSATRWGQGTGELFF.

The chain is built from TRBV11-2 and TRBJ1-1, with TRBD1 identical over 7 bases. Trimming at V came to 5 bases and at J to 5 bases, leaving 20 bases not matched to a gene. Germline-derived CDR1 and CDR2 are SGHAT and FQNNGV. There are 18 residues in the CDR3. CDR3 sequence reads: CASSPRQGFSAGRTEAFF. The CDR3 region has the DNA TGTGCCAGCAGCCCCCGACAGGGTTTCTCCGCAGGGCGGACTGAAGCTTTCTTT. The variable domain in full, with the rest retrieved from reference TRBV11-2 and TRBJ1-1, is EAGVAQSPRYKIIEKRQSVAFWCNPISGHATLYWYQQILGQGPKLLIQFQNNGVVDDSQLPKDRFSAERLKGVDSTLKIQPAKLEDSAVYLCASSPRQGFSAGRTEAFFGQGTRLTVV.